One sample yielded the 26 T cell receptor beta chains listed below, sequenced in a study of CD8+ T cells in alopecia areata (dated by TCRdb to 2016 to 2019). The protocol used for the library was the immunoSEQ multiplex PCR assay. For TCR sequencing, RNA was extracted from every sample and reverse transcribed into cDNA to serve as template. TCRdb limited this immuneACCESS table to in-frame rearrangements with V and J called. A share of clones is missing; checked studies link under half to unresolved V genes, and the rest is unexplained. This sample lists 160,000 or so clones; about 53% were detected once. Of the sample, 19% is held by the ten largest clones. Interpreted using the paper, the time point label stands for: baseline before oral tofacitinib. This specimen was CD8+ T cells sorted from blood, taken at week 0. The receptors shown here come from a human donor with alopecia areata.

This clone was observed a handful of times. The chain combines TRBV6-4 with TRBJ2-1; 14 nucleotides align to TRBD2. This CDR3 comprises 15 residues. CDR1 and CDR2 (germline): MRHNA, SNTAGT. The ends lost 8 bases at V and 6 bases at J; junction bases unmatched: 6. The chain's CDR3 is CASARTSGGTNEQFF. For the CDR3, the DNA is TGTGCCAGCGCACGGACTAGCGGGGGGACCAATGAGCAGTTCTTC.

The gene calls are TRBV9 and TRBJ1-4, with D possibly matching TRBD1 (6 bases). CDR1 and CDR2 (germline): SGDLS, YYNGEE. The CDR3 runs 14 residues. The V gene lost 4 bases and the J gene lost 7 bases, with 14 bases spanning the gap. The CDR3 is CASSTGTSGEKLFF. DNA of the CDR3: TGTGCCAGCAGCACCGGGACATCGGGTGAAAAACTGTTTTTT. Based on the CDR3 plus reference TRBV9 and TRBJ1-4, the full variable domain is DSGVTQTPKHLITATGQRVTLRCSPRSGDLSVYWYQQSLDQGLQFLIQYYNGEERAKGNILERFSAQQFPDLHSELNLSSLELGDSALYFCASSTGTSGEKLFFGSGTQLSVL.

In DNA, the CDR3 is TGTGCCTGCCCCGGGACAGGGGGGATTGAAGCTTTCTTT. This codes for CACPGTGGIEAFF. The rearrangement joins TRBV30 to TRBJ1-1; TRBD1 matches at 11 bases. The CDR3 has 13 residues. J lost 7 bases, V lost 6 bases, and 7 bases had no gene match. Germline V lookup: CDR1 GTSNPN, CDR2 SVGIG (reference sequence).

A few counts support this clone. This rearrangement joins TRBV14 to TRBJ2-7, with 7 bases fitting TRBD1. The V segment lost 4 bases and the J segment 0 bases; nucleotides outside the gene matches: 3. Per the germline V gene, CDR1 is SGHDN and CDR2 is FVKESK. The CDR3 is made up of 14 amino acids. This CDR3 reads CASSPTGSSYEQYF. DNA for the CDR3: TGTGCCAGCAGCCCGACAGGGAGCTCCTACGAGCAGTACTTC.

This clone appeared a few times. The V call is TRBV5-6, the J call TRBJ2-2, with 7 nucleotides matching TRBD2. Germline-derived CDR1 and CDR2 are SGHDT and YYEEEE. With V trimmed by 2 bases and J by 9 bases, 10 bases remained unmatched. CDR3 length: 15 amino acids. The CDR3 sequence is CASSLGLGPIRELFF. For the CDR3, the DNA is TGTGCCAGCAGCTTAGGACTAGGTCCGATCCGGGAGCTGTTTTTT.

This clone was seen a handful of times. The chain recombines TRBV15 with TRBJ1-2; D is perhaps TRBD1 (5 bases). CDR1 is LNHNV and CDR2 is YYDKDF in the germline V gene (reference sequence). V was clipped by 0 bases and J by 7 bases, with 15 bases between them. The length of the CDR3 is 15 residues. CDR3 region: CATSRDTMQGGGYTF. CDR3 bases: TGTGCCACCAGCAGAGACACCATGCAGGGTGGTGGCTACACCTTC.

The V call is TRBV4-3, the J call TRBJ2-3; D uncertain. The CDR3 contains 15 residues. CDR1 LGHNA and CDR2 YSLEER come from the germline V gene. Deletions cut 0 bases from V and 3 bases from J, with 10 bases between. CDR3 region: CASSQERRPTDTQYF. The CDR3 DNA reads as TGCGCCAGCAGCCAAGAAAGGCGCCCTACAGATACGCAGTATTTT.

The chain joins TRBV27 to TRBJ2-7, with a possible D match to TRBD1 (5 bases). The CDR3 length is 13 residues. Germline CDR1 and CDR2: MNHEY and SMNVEV (reference sequence). V was trimmed by 5 bases and J by 3 bases, leaving 11 bases between them. In nucleotides, the CDR3 is TGTGCCAGCAGTATTCAGGGCAACTACGAGCAGTACTTC. This gives the protein CASSIQGNYEQYF.

The gene calls are TRBV4-3 and TRBJ1-4; D might be TRBD1 (6 bases). Germline loops: CDR1 LGHNA, CDR2 YSLEER. This CDR3 has 15 amino acids. V lost 2 bases and J lost 6, with 13 bases in between. CDR3 loop: CASSQLDSPDEKLFF. The CDR3 DNA follows: TGCGCCAGCAGCCAACTGGACAGCCCAGATGAAAAACTGTTTTTT.

The chain carries TRBV4-3 and TRBJ2-5, with 8 nucleotides matching TRBD2. After removal of 2 bases from V and 0 bases from J, the junction contained 5 bases not matched to a gene. Per germline, CDR1 LGHNA and CDR2 YSLEER. The CDR3 is 16 residues long. DNA of the CDR3: TGCGCCAGCAGCCAATTAATCGGGGGGGACCAAGAGACCCAGTACTTC. Protein: CASSQLIGGDQETQYF.

This clone occurred a few times. The V and J genes are TRBV5-1 and TRBJ2-7, with a weak D call TRBD1 (5 bases). This CDR3 is built from 15 residues. V lost 1 base and J 4 bases, leaving 15 bases between the germline ends. Per the germline V gene, CDR1 is SGHRS and CDR2 is YFSETQ. The DNA for the CDR3 is TGCGCCAGCAGCTTGATCGACAGCCTTCCGTACGAGCAGTACTTC. Translated, it gives CASSLIDSLPYEQYF.

The V gene is TRBV7-6, the J gene TRBJ2-3; the match to TRBD1 covers 10 bases. This CDR3 is built from 16 residues. Germline assignment: CDR1 SGHVS and CDR2 FNYEAQ. Trimming at V came to 5 bases and at J to 3 bases, leaving 8 bases not matched to a gene. The DNA for the CDR3 is TGTGCCAGCAGCCCAGGACAGGGGGTTAGGACAGATACGCAGTATTTT. Its translation is CASSPGQGVRTDTQYF.

V usage is TRBV29-1 and J usage is TRBJ2-7; D perhaps matches TRBD2 (7 bases). The CDR3 has 13 amino acids. Germline V gene data show CDR1 as SQVTM and CDR2 as ANQGSEA. V was trimmed by 7 bases and J by 5 bases, leaving 18 bases between them. The CDR3 spells CSALGGGPHEQYF. Here the CDR3 DNA reads TGCAGCGCATTAGGGGGGGGACCCCACGAGCAGTACTTC.

This clone was seen only once. CDR3 sequence: CASSRQPSGANVLTF. The CDR3 coding sequence is TGTGCCAGCAGTAGACAGCCCTCTGGGGCCAACGTCCTGACTTTC. The chain is built from TRBV27 and TRBJ2-6, with D maybe TRBD1 (5 bases). Per germline, CDR1 MNHEY and CDR2 SMNVEV (reference sequence). V was clipped by 5 bases and J by 0 bases, with 8 bases between them. This CDR3 is 15 amino acids long.

The sample holds a few counts of this clone. This chain connects TRBV29-1 to TRBJ2-7; D not certain. Trimming pared 1 base from V and 0 bases from J, leaving 7 bases between. CDR3 length equals 13 residues. In germline, CDR1 is SQVTM, CDR2 ANQGSEA. CDR3 protein: CSVEVIGSYEQYF. Here the CDR3 DNA reads TGCAGCGTTGAAGTAATTGGCTCCTACGAGCAGTACTTC.

This clone was seen more than once but under ten times. The chain combines TRBV27 with TRBJ2-7; D ambiguous. The V gene lost 8 bases and the J gene lost 6 bases, with 11 bases spanning the gap. The CDR3 is 11 amino acids. Germline V gene lookup returns CDR1 MNHEY and CDR2 SMNVEV (reference sequence). DNA for the CDR3: TGTGCCAGCCAGAAAGGTAGCGAGCAGTACTTC. Translating it yields CASQKGSEQYF.

The chain carries TRBV29-1 and TRBJ2-1; D is undetermined. CDR1 and CDR2 from the germline V gene are SQVTM and ANQGSEA. The V gene lost 6 bases and the J gene lost 8 bases, with 20 bases spanning the gap. CDR3 length equals 14 residues. The CDR3 loop is CSVENNLANDEQFF. Written as DNA, the CDR3 is TGCAGCGTGGAAAACAACTTGGCCAACGATGAGCAGTTCTTC.

The chain joins TRBV7-6 to TRBJ2-1, with 11 bases identical to TRBD2. J gave up 7 bases and V 5 bases, and 7 bases lay outside the gene matches. CDR1 is SGHVS, CDR2 FNYEAQ, per germline. The CDR3 totals 15 residues. CDR3 nucleotide sequence: TGTGCCAGCAGCCCCCGGGTAGCGGGGGGGAATGAGCAGTTCTTC. This translates into CASSPRVAGGNEQFF.

The rearrangement joins TRBV29-1 to TRBJ1-2; 9 nucleotides align to TRBD1. The germline gives CDR1 SQVTM, CDR2 ANQGSEA. The CDR3 is made up of 15 amino acids. With V trimmed by 0 bases and J by 6 bases, 8 bases remained unmatched. The CDR3 region has the DNA TGCAGCGTTGAAGATCCCGGGACAGGGTCCGATGGCTACACCTTC. Translating it yields CSVEDPGTGSDGYTF.

This clone was counted between two and nine times. The chain combines TRBV29-1 with TRBJ1-1; 8 bases are shared with TRBD1. CDR1 is SQVTM, CDR2 ANQGSEA, per germline. V shed 6 bases, J shed 1 base, and the junction held 7 bases outside the gene matches. The CDR3 is made up of 14 amino acids. Here the CDR3 reads CSVGQGAANTEAFF. The CDR3 DNA is TGCAGCGTGGGGCAGGGGGCCGCGAACACTGAAGCTTTCTTT.

This clone has more than one count but fewer than ten. V and J are TRBV19 and TRBJ2-1, with D unclear. Trimming removed 5 bases at V and 12 bases at J, with 11 bases between. The V gene's germline CDR1 is LNHDA and CDR2 SQIVND (reference sequence). This CDR3 has 11 amino acids. The DNA for the CDR3 is TGTGCCAGTAGTGAATCAACTCGGCAGTTCTTC. Translation gives CASSESTRQFF.

Only a few counts were recorded for this clone. The V call is TRBV29-1, the J call TRBJ1-2; TRBD1 is a possible D gene (5 bases). V lost 7 bases, J lost 5 bases, and 20 bases lay in between. CDR1 SQVTM and CDR2 ANQGSEA come from the germline V gene. The CDR3 extends over 14 amino acids. The CDR3 nucleotides read TGCAGCGCCCTATGGGTCCACAGGAAATATGGCTACACCTTC. Translation: CSALWVHRKYGYTF.

This clone was seen many times. V usage is TRBV5-1 and J usage is TRBJ2-3; perhaps TRBD1 as D (7 bases). The CDR3 is 15 amino acids. Per germline, CDR1 SGHRS and CDR2 YFSETQ. V dropped 1 base and J dropped 3 bases, with 12 bases sitting between them. The CDR3: CASSLTGEETDTQYF. CDR3 sequence (DNA): TGCGCCAGCAGCTTGACAGGGGAGGAAACAGATACGCAGTATTTT.

The gene calls are TRBV7-6 and TRBJ2-1; 9 positions agree with TRBD2. J gave up 4 bases and V 0 bases, and 4 bases lay outside the gene matches. Germline loops: CDR1 SGHVS, CDR2 FNYEAQ. The CDR3 has 16 residues. The CDR3 sequence is CASSLAVLAGYNEQFF. Here the CDR3 DNA reads TGTGCCAGCAGCTTAGCGGTCCTAGCGGGGTACAATGAGCAGTTCTTC.

This clone was counted between two and nine times. V usage is TRBV19 and J usage is TRBJ1-5; 10 nucleotides align to TRBD1. The CDR3 is made up of 17 amino acids. The J segment lost 2 bases and the V segment lost 4 bases, leaving 8 bases of the junction unmatched. From germline, CDR1 is LNHDA and CDR2 SQIVND (reference sequence). The CDR3 is CASSTGPGTGGNQPQHF. Written as DNA, the CDR3 is TGTGCCAGTAGTACGGGGCCCGGGACAGGGGGCAATCAGCCCCAGCATTTT.

This chain uses TRBV19 with TRBJ2-7; 9 nucleotides align to TRBD1. V was pared by 5 bases and J by 2 bases, with 4 bases of the junction left unmatched. The CDR3 length is 14 residues. Germline CDR1 is LNHDA and CDR2 is SQIVND (reference sequence). CDR3 sequence reads: CASSPGTGTYEQYF. CDR3 coding DNA: TGTGCCAGTAGTCCCGGGACAGGGACCTACGAGCAGTACTTC. Full variable domain (outside the CDR3, taken from reference TRBV19 and TRBJ2-7): DGGITQSPKYLFRKEGQNVTLSCEQNLNHDAMYWYRQDPGQGLRLIYYSQIVNDFQKGDIAEGYSVSREKKESFPLTVTSAQKNPTAFYLCASSPGTGTYEQYFGPGTRLTVT.